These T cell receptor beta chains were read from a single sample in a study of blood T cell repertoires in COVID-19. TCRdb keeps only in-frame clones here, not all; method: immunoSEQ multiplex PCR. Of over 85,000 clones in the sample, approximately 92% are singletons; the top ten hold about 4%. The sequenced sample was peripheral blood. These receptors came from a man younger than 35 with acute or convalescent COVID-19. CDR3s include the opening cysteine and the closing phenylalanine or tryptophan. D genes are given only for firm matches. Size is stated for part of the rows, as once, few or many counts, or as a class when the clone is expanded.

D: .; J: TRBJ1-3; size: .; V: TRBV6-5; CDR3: CASSYGAGSGNTIYF; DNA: TGTGCCAGCAGTTACGGCGCAGGCTCTGGAAACACCATATATTTT
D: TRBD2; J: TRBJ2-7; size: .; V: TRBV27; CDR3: CASSLRGLAGVSYEQYF; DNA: TGTGCCAGCAGTTTAAGGGGACTAGCGGGGGTTAGCTACGAGCAGTACTTC
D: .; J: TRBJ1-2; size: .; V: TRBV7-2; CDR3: CASSFDSADGWGYTF; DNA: TGTGCCAGCAGCTTCGACAGCGCAGACGGCTGGGGCTACACCTTC
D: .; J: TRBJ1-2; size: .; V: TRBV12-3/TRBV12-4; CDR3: CASSQQGYYGYTF; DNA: TGTGCCAGCAGCCAACAGGGTTACTATGGCTACACCTTC
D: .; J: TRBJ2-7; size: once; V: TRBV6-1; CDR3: CASSESFNWQGSYEQYF; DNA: TGTGCCAGCAGTGAATCATTCAACTGGCAGGGCTCCTACGAGCAGTACTTC
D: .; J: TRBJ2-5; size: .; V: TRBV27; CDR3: CASRLSGAQETQYF; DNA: TGTGCCAGCAGACTATCAGGGGCCCAAGAGACCCAGTACTTC
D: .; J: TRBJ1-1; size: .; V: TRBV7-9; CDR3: CASSNGTGLLTEAFF; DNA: TGTGCCAGCAGCAATGGAACAGGATTATTGACTGAAGCTTTCTTT
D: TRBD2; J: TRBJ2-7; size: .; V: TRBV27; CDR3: CASSLRTSGFYEQYF; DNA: TGTGCCAGCAGCCTTAGGACTAGCGGGTTCTACGAGCAGTACTTC
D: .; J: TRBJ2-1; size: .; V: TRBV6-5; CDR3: CASSYSIGGRYNEQFF; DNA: TGTGCCAGCAGTTACTCAATTGGTGGGAGGTACAATGAGCAGTTCTTC
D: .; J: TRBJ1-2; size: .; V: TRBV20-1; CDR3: CSAMGTYGYTF; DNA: TGCAGTGCTATGGGGACTTATGGCTACACCTTC
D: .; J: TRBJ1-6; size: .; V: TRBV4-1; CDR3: CASSQDGTGRAPLHF; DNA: TGCGCCAGCAGCCAAGATGGCACAGGCAGAGCACCCCTCCACTTT
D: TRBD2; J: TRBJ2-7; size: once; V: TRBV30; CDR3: CAWSWGGAYEQYF; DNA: TGTGCCTGGAGTTGGGGGGGAGCCTACGAGCAGTACTTC
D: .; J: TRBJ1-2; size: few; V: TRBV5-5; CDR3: CASSSEQGRYGYTF; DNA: TGTGCCAGCAGCTCCGAACAGGGACGGTATGGCTACACCTTC
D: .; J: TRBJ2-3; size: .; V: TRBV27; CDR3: CASSLVRTRGSTDTQYF; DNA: TGTGCCAGCAGTTTAGTCCGGACAAGGGGCTCCACAGATACGCAGTATTTT
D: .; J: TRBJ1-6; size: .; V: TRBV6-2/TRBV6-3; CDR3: CASSYSGGTHSPLHF; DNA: TGTGCCAGCAGTTACTCCGGGGGTACCCATTCACCCCTCCACTTT
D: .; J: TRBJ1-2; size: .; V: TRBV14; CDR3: CASSQRGPDYGYTF; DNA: TGTGCCAGCAGCCAAAGGGGTCCCGACTATGGCTACACCTTC
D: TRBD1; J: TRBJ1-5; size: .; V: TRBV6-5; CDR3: CASSPDRAGNQPQHF; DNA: TGTGCCAGCAGCCCAGACAGGGCGGGCAATCAGCCCCAGCATTTT
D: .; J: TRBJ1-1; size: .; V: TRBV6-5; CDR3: CASSSRDTEAFF; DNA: TGTGCCAGCAGTTCTCGAGACACTGAAGCTTTCTTT
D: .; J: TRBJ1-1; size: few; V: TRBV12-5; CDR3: CASGWGVEAFF; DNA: TGTGCTAGTGGTTGGGGGGTTGAAGCTTTCTTT
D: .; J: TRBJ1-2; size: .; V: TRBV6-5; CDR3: CACRTGANYGYTF; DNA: TGTGCCTGTAGAACCGGGGCTAACTATGGCTACACCTTC
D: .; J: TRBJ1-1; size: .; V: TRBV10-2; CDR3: CASTPRGGHLTTEAFF; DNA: TGCGCCAGCACTCCTCGGGGGGGACATTTAACCACTGAAGCTTTCTTT
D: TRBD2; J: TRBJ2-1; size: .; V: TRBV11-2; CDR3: CASSLGQAGEVEQFF; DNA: TGTGCCAGCAGCTTAGGCCAAGCGGGAGAAGTTGAGCAGTTCTTC
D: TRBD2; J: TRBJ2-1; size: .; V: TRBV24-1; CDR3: CATAPASGAYEQFF; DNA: TGTGCCACCGCCCCGGCTAGCGGGGCTTATGAGCAGTTCTTC
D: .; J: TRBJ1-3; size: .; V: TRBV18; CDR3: CASSRENTIYF; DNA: TGTGCCAGCTCACGAGAAAACACCATATATTTT
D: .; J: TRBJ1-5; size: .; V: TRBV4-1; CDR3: CASSQALVSQPQHF; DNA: TGCGCCAGCAGCCAAGCCCTCGTATCGCAGCCCCAGCATTTT
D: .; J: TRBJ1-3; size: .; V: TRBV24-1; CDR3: CATSDGSRNTIYF; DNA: TGTGCCACCAGTGATGGGAGTAGAAACACCATATATTTT
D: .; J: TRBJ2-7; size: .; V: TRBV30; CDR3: CAWSGSFTYEQYF; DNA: TGTGCCTGGAGCGGGAGTTTTACCTACGAGCAGTACTTC
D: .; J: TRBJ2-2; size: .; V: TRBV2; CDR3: CASTLQRVGELFF; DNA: TGTGCCAGCACCCTCCAGAGGGTCGGGGAGCTGTTTTTT
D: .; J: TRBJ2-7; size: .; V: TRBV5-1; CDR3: CASSGWGPEDEQYF; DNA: TGCGCCAGCAGCGGGTGGGGGCCCGAGGACGAGCAGTACTTC
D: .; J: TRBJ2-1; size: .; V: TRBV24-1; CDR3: CATSDHITPGSQVSAQFF; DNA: TGTGCCACCAGTGATCATATTACACCGGGATCCCAGGTCAGTGCGCAGTTCTTC
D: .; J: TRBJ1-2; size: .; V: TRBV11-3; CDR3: CASSPGSRLFPYGYTF; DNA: TGTGCCAGCAGCCCCGGTTCGCGGTTATTTCCCTATGGCTACACCTTC
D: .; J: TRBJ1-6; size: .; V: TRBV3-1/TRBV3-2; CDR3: CASSQGQGDSPLHF; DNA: TGTGCCAGCAGCCAAGGGCAGGGTGATTCACCCCTCCACTTT
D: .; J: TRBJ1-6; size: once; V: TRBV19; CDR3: CATSNRNSPLHF; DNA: TGTGCCACTTCAAATCGGAATTCACCCCTCCACTTT
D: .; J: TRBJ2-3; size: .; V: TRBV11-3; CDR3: CASSSGAGVTDTQYF; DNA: TGTGCCAGCAGCTCCGGGGCAGGGGTCACAGATACGCAGTATTTT
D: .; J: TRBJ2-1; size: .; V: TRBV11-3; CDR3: CASSSGPLEQFF; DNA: TGTGCCAGCAGCTCAGGGCCCCTCGAGCAGTTCTTC
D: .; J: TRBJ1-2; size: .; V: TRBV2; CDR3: CASREGLSSYGYTF; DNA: TGTGCCAGCAGGGAGGGCCTCAGCAGCTATGGCTACACCTTC
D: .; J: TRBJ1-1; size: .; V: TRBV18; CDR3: CASSADGTNTEAFF; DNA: TGTGCCAGCTCGGCGGACGGGACTAACACTGAAGCTTTCTTT
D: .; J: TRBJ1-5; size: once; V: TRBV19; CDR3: CASSISGEGVQPQHF; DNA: TGTGCCAGTAGTATCTCAGGGGAAGGAGTGCAGCCCCAGCATTTT
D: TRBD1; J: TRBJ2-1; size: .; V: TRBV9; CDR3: CAGSIRTGGNNEQFF; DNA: TGTGCCGGCAGCATCAGGACAGGGGGCAACAATGAGCAGTTCTTC
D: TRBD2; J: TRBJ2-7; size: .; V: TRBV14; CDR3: CASSPSTSGRASEQYF; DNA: TGTGCCAGCAGTCCATCGACTAGCGGGAGGGCAAGCGAGCAGTACTTC
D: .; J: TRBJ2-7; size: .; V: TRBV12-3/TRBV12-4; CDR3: CASSYSSYEQYF; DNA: TGTGCCAGCAGTTACTCGAGCTACGAGCAGTACTTC
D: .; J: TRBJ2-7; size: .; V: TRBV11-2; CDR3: CASSLESPAYEQYF; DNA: TGTGCCAGCAGCTTAGAGTCGCCAGCCTACGAGCAGTACTTC
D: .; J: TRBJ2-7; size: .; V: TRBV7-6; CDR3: CASSRVGGGVYEQYF; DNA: TGTGCCAGCAGCCGGGTGGGAGGAGGGGTCTACGAGCAGTACTTC
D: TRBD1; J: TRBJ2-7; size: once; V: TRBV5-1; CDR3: CASSLAVGTVSYEQYF; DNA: TGCGCCAGCAGCTTGGCCGTTGGGACAGTTTCCTACGAGCAGTACTTC
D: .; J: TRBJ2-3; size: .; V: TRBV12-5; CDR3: CASGYSDTQYF; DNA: TGTGCTAGTGGTTACTCAGATACGCAGTATTTT
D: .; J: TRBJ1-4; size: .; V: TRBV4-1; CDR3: CASSQVYLNEKLFF; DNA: TGCGCCAGCAGCCAAGTATATCTTAATGAAAAACTGTTTTTT
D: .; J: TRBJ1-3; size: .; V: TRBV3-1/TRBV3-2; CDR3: CASSQGGSSGNTIYF; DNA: TGTGCCAGCAGCCAAGGCGGGTCCTCTGGAAACACCATATATTTT
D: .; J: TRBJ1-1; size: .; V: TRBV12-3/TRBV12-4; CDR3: CASRAGELAEAFF; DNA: TGTGCCAGCAGGGCAGGGGAGTTAGCTGAAGCTTTCTTT
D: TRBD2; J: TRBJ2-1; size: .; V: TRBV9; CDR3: CASSVAPSGPYNEQFF; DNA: TGTGCCAGCAGCGTAGCCCCTAGCGGTCCTTACAATGAGCAGTTCTTC
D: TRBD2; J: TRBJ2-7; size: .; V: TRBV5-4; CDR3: CASSLDPKWSGSSEQYF; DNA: TGTGCCAGCAGCTTGGACCCCAAATGGAGCGGGAGTTCCGAGCAGTACTTC
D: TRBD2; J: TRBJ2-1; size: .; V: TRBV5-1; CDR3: CASSWGPTSGRAGEQFF; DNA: TGCGCCAGCAGTTGGGGACCGACTAGCGGGAGGGCCGGTGAGCAGTTCTTC
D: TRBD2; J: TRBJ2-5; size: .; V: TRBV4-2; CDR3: CASSQLAEETQYF; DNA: TGTGCCAGCAGCCAACTAGCGGAAGAGACCCAGTACTTC
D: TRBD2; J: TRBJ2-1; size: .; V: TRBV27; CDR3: CASSPMTLAETFRGEQFF; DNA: TGTGCCAGCAGCCCAATGACCCTAGCGGAGACATTTCGGGGTGAGCAGTTCTTC
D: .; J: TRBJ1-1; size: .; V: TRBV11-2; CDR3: CASSLDRVNTEAFF; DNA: TGTGCCAGCAGCTTAGACAGGGTGAACACTGAAGCTTTCTTT
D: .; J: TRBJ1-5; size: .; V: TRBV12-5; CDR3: CASGLTGSQPQHF; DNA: TGTGCTAGTGGTCTTACAGGGAGTCAGCCCCAGCATTTT
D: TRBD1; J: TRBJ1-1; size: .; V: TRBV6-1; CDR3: CASSENLGTDEAFF; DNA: TGTGCCAGCAGTGAAAACCTGGGGACAGACGAAGCTTTCTTT
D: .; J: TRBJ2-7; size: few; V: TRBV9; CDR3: CASSVGVGVNSYEQYF; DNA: TGTGCCAGCAGCGTAGGGGTAGGGGTTAACTCCTACGAGCAGTACTTC